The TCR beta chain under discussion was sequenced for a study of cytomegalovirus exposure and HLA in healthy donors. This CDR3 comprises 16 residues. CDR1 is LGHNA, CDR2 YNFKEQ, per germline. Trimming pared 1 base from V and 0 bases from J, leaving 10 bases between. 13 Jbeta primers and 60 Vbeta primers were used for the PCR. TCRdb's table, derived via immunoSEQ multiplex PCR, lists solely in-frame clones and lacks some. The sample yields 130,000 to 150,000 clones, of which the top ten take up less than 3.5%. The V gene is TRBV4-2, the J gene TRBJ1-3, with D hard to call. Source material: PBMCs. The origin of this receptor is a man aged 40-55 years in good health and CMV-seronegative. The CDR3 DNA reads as TGTGCCAGCAGCCAAGGTGAGGCGAGCTCTGGAAACACCATATATTTT. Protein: CASSQGEASSGNTIYF.